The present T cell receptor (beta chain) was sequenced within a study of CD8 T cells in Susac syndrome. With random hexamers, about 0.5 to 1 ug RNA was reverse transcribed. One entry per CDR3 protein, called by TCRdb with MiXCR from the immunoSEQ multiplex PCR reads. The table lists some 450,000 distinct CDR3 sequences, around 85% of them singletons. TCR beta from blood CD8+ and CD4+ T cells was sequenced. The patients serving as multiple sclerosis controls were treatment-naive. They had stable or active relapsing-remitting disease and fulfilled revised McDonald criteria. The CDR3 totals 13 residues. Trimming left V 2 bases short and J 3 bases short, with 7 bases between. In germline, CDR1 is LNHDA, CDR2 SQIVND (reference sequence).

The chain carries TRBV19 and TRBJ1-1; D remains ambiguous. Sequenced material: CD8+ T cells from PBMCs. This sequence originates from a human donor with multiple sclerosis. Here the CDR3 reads CASSIYGYTEAFF. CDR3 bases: TGTGCCAGTAGTATATACGGCTACACTGAAGCTTTCTTT.